This T cell receptor beta chain was captured in a study of T-cell memory formation after mild COVID-19. The overall study: The two donors had largely donor-specific TCR clusters. Study-wide points: Clones that got smaller from day 15 to 85 had even CD4/CD8, while clones growing later tipped toward CD4+. The study detected some responding clones in pre-infection memory, suggesting cross-reactive memory joined.

About this clonotype: The antigen is undetermined.

TCR alpha and TCR beta cDNA libraries with sample barcodes and UMIs came from 5'RACE using constant-segment primers. TCRdb ran MiXCR on the 5' RACE reads and lists one entry per CDR3 protein. The sample lists more than 120,000 distinct CDR3 sequences, about a fifth seen once, with 2% to 2.5% in the top ten. V was clipped by 0 bases and J by 4 bases; unmatched bases: 7. The CDR3 totals 15 residues. Germline V gene lookup returns CDR1 DFQATT and CDR2 SNEGSKA (reference sequence). The receptor comes from an adult woman who had mild COVID-19 (a few samples of this study predate the infection). Cell type and time point are not known. Sequencing was performed on PBMCs or a T cell subset sorted from them (not recorded which). The rearrangement uses TRBV20-1 and TRBJ1-1; 8 nucleotides match TRBD1. CDR3 in DNA: TGCAGTGCTAGAGAAACCGGACAGGGAAGCACTGAAGCTTTCTTT. Its protein is CSARETGQGSTEAFF.